This T cell receptor (beta chain) emerged from a study of neoadjuvant nivolumab and ipilimumab in lung cancer. General study results and limits: Resected tumors had greater TCR richness and clonality than uninvolved lung. Pathologic regression was not significantly tied to TCR clonality.

A word on this clone: Its target is not known.

This CDR3 is built from 15 residues. CDR1 SGHRS and CDR2 YFSETQ come from the germline V gene. Trimming cost V 2 bases and J 6 bases, with 17 bases left between them. The method was immunoSEQ multiplex PCR; TCRdb's version includes in-frame clones alone and lacks a portion of them. Among 30,000 or so clones listed, about nine tenths were seen once. This TCR was recovered from an adult with non-small cell lung cancer. The sequencing here drew on peripheral blood, taken after neoadjuvant nivolumab, alone or with ipilimumab, at or shortly before surgery. The V call is TRBV5-1, the J call TRBJ1-1; D not resolved. Here the CDR3 reads CASSFAPTVVPEAFF. The CDR3 DNA sequence: TGCGCCAGCAGCTTCGCACCCACGGTCGTGCCTGAAGCTTTCTTT.